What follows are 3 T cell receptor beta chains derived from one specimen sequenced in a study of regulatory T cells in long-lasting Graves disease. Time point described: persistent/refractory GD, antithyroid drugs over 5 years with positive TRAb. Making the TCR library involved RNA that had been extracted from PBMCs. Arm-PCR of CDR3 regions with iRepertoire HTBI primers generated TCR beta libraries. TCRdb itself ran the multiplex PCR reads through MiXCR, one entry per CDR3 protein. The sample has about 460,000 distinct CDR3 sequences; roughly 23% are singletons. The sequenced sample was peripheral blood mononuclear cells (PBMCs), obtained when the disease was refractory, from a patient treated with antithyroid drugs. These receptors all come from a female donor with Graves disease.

The CDR3 sequence is CSGKRLAEYNEQFF. In nucleotides, the CDR3 is TGCAGCGGAAAGCGACTAGCGGAGTACAATGAGCAGTTCTTC. This rearrangement joins TRBV29-1 to TRBJ2-1; 9 bases are shared with TRBD2. Germline V gene sequence: CDR1 SQVTM, CDR2 ANQGSEA. The CDR3 contains 14 residues. V was pared by 7 bases and J by 4 bases, with 8 bases of the junction left unmatched.

The CDR3 sequence: CASSFREYEQYF. CDR3 in DNA: TGCGCCAGCAGCTTCAGGGAATACGAGCAGTACTTC. The chain employs TRBV5-1 and TRBJ2-7; the D gene is possibly TRBD1 (5 bases). The V and J ends lost 2 bases and 4 bases respectively, with 7 bases between them. The germline V gene encodes CDR1 SGHRS and CDR2 YFSETQ. The CDR3 extends over 12 amino acids.

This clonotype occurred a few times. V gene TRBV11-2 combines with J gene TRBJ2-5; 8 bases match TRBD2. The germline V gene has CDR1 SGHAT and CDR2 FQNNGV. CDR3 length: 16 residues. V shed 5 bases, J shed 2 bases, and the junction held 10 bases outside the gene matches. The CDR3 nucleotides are TGTGCCAGCAGCAGAGCCTCTTTAGCGGGGCAAGAGACCCAGTACTTC. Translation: CASSRASLAGQETQYF.